This T cell receptor (beta chain) is from a study of control samples from healthy donors and cancer patients. V lost 4 bases to trimming and J lost 10 bases; unmatched junction nucleotides: 7. The length of the CDR3 is 15 residues. Germline assignment: CDR1 SGHRS and CDR2 YFSETQ. TCRdb's table, derived via immunoSEQ multiplex PCR, lists solely in-frame clones and lacks some. The table shows some 250,000 clones, with more than 65% occurring only once. Sequencing was carried out using PBMCs. The chain recombines TRBV5-1 with TRBJ1-6; 11 bases are shared with TRBD1. The TCR sequence derives from a woman aged 55-75 years with lung cancer. The CDR3 DNA is TGCGCCAGCAGCGCGGGACAGGGGGTATGGTCACCCCTCCACTTT. Its protein product is CASSAGQGVWSPLHF.